This T cell receptor (beta chain) came from a study of blood T cell repertoires in COVID-19. The overall study: PBMCs, B-cell-depleted T cells, or T cells were the source of the cDNA or gDNA that made up the material.

The data were produced by immunoSEQ multiplex PCR, yet TCRdb's version contains in-frame clones alone and is incomplete. Of 450,000 to 500,000 clones detected, around nine tenths appear once; the ten largest clones hold 6.5% to 8.5%. The study recruited people aged roughly 18 to 95 years across around 24 US areas. Recovery meant two consecutive negative NP/OP PCR tests, professional clearance, or resolved symptoms. The TCR was taken from a woman aged 60-75 years who had recovered from COVID-19. Input material: PBMCs or T cells enriched from blood (not recorded which).

CDR3 loop: CAWAPGTGVEQYF. CDR3 nucleotide sequence: TGTGCCTGGGCACCCGGGACAGGGGTCGAGCAGTACTTC. The rearrangement links TRBV30 to TRBJ2-7; 10 bases are shared with TRBD1. Germline V gives CDR1 GTSNPN, CDR2 SVGIG (reference sequence). There are 13 residues in the CDR3. J gave up 6 bases and V 5 bases, and 7 bases lay outside the gene matches. Together with reference TRBV30 and TRBJ2-7, the CDR3 gives the full variable domain: SQTIHQWPATLVQPVGSPLSLECTVEGTSNPNLYWYRQAAGRGLQLLFYSVGIGQISSEVPQNLSASRPQDRQFILSSKKLLLSDSGFYLCAWAPGTGVEQYFGPGTRLTVT.